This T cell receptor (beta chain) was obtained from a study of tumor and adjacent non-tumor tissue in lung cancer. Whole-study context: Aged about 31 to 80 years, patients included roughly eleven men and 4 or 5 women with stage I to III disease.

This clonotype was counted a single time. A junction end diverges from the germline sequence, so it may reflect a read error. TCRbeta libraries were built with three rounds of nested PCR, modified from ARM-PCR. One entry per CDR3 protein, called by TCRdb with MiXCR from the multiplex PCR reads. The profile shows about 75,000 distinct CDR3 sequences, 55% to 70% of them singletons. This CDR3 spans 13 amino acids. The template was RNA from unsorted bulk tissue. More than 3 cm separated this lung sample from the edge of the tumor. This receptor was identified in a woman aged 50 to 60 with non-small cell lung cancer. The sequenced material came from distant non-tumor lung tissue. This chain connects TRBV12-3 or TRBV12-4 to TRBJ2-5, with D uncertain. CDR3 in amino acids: CACSLSPHEAQYF. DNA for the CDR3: TGTGCCTGCAGTTTATCACCACATGAGGCCCAGTACTTC.